What follows are 26 T cell receptor beta chains derived from one specimen sequenced in a study of shared clonotypes between healthy human individuals (dated by TCRdb to about 2020). Library generation was performed with the immunoSEQ multiplex PCR assay. As stored in TCRdb, this immuneACCESS dataset retains in-frame rearrangements with V and J assigned. A fraction of the clones does not appear; measured against another copy, unresolved V genes explain less than half of the discrepancy, and the remainder lacks a known reason. The sample yields approximately 510,000 clones; 79% were counted once. Approximately 12% of the sample is held by the ten biggest clonotypes. Sample: PBMCs. The receptors derive from a woman between 35 and 50 years old in good health. Some clones in this sample may be carry-over from other donors' samples.

The chain combines TRBV9 with TRBJ2-1; D is ambiguous. V was trimmed by 2 bases and J by 2 bases, leaving 8 bases between them. The germline CDR1 and CDR2 sequences are SGDLS and YYNGEE. There are 14 residues in the CDR3. CDR3 in DNA: TGTGCCAGCAGCGTCCAAAGCACCTACAATGAGCAGTTCTTC. Amino acid sequence: CASSVQSTYNEQFF.

This clone was recorded once. The sample holds other DNA sequences that translate to the same CDR3. This sequence joins TRBV18 and TRBJ2-7; D remains ambiguous. Germline V gene data show CDR1 as KGHSH and CDR2 as LQKENI. This CDR3 has 13 residues. Trimming shortened V by 0 bases and J by 3 bases, and 6 bases separated the two germline ends. The CDR3 DNA reads as TGTGCCAGCTCACCACCTTCCAGCTACGAGCAGTACTTC. This translates into CASSPPSSYEQYF.

V and J are TRBV30 and TRBJ1-5; TRBD1 matches 11 bases. The CDR3 is 14 amino acids. The J segment lost 4 bases and the V segment lost 2 bases, leaving 1 base of the junction unmatched. Germline values: CDR1 GTSNPN, CDR2 SVGIG (reference sequence). The chain's CDR3 is CAWSRDRGNQPQHF. CDR3 coding DNA: TGTGCCTGGAGTCGGGACAGGGGGAATCAGCCCCAGCATTTT.

J is TRBJ2-5 and V is TRBV5-1; D is undetermined. Germline CDR1 is SGHRS and CDR2 is YFSETQ. The CDR3 has 13 residues. V was trimmed by 1 base and J by 5 bases, leaving 9 bases between them. As DNA, the CDR3 is TGCGCCAGCAGCTTGCAGGACGGGGAGACCCAGTACTTC. This translates into CASSLQDGETQYF.

A remark on this clone: Distinct nucleotide sequences in the sample also encode this CDR3. The chain uses TRBV4-3 and TRBJ2-2, with D unclear. V was clipped by 0 bases and J by 0 bases, with 8 bases between them. This CDR3 spans 16 amino acids. Per the germline V gene, CDR1 is LGHNA and CDR2 is YSLEER. The CDR3 loop reads CASSQDGLSNTGELFF. For the CDR3, the DNA is TGCGCCAGCAGCCAAGATGGATTATCGAACACCGGGGAGCTGTTTTTT.

The rearrangement joins TRBV15 to TRBJ2-6, with no clear D. V lost 8 bases to trimming and J lost 1 base, with 12 bases between them. The CDR3 is 15 amino acids. Germline V gives CDR1 LNHNV, CDR2 YYDKDF (reference sequence). CDR3 DNA: TGTGCCACCGGAAGTAAAGGGTCTGGGGCCAACGTCCTGACTTTC. Encoded protein: CATGSKGSGANVLTF.

This clone has only a few counts. This CDR3 is CASSPGTVNTEAFF. The CDR3 DNA sequence: TGTGCCAGCAGCCCCGGGACGGTGAACACTGAAGCTTTCTTT. J is TRBJ1-1 and V is TRBV6-5, with D tentatively TRBD1 (5 bases). The V gene's germline CDR1 is MNHEY and CDR2 SVGAGI. The CDR3 has 14 amino acids. Trimming removed 6 bases from V and 0 bases from J, with 11 bases in between.

The chain couples TRBV6-4 to TRBJ1-2; the D is unclear. Trimming left V 4 bases short and J 7 bases short, with 10 bases between. This CDR3 is 12 amino acids long. The germline gives CDR1 MRHNA, CDR2 SNTAGT. The CDR3 DNA is TGTGCCAGCAGTGCCCGCCGGGGTGGCTACACCTTC. Amino acids: CASSARRGGYTF.

This chain connects TRBV5-1 to TRBJ2-2; 10 bases match TRBD2. The J segment lost 1 base and the V segment lost 1 base, leaving 1 base of the junction unmatched. CDR1 SGHRS and CDR2 YFSETQ come from the germline V gene. The CDR3 spans 16 residues. The CDR3 loop reads CASSLSGRGNTGELFF. The CDR3 bases are TGCGCCAGCAGCTTGAGCGGGAGGGGGAACACCGGGGAGCTGTTTTTT.

V gene TRBV7-9 combines with J gene TRBJ2-7, with TRBD1 identical over 7 bases. CDR3 length: 15 amino acids. CDR1 SEHNR and CDR2 FQNEAQ come from the germline V gene (reference sequence). After removal of 6 bases from V and 3 bases from J, the junction contained 11 bases not matched to a gene. CDR3: CASSSLGQGDYEQYF. The CDR3 coding sequence is TGTGCCAGCAGTTCTCTGGGGCAGGGGGACTACGAGCAGTACTTC.

In this sample, this clone turned up once. The chain uses TRBV11-3 and TRBJ2-1; D is uncertain. V was cut by 4 bases and J by 12 bases, with 13 bases left in between. The CDR3 extends over 12 amino acids. CDR1 and CDR2 from the germline V gene are SGHNT and YENEEA. The CDR3 DNA reads as TGTGCCAGCAGCTCCTCTAACCGGGCGCAGTTCTTC. This codes for CASSSSNRAQFF.

The V and J genes are TRBV5-1 and TRBJ2-1; no clear D gene. In germline, CDR1 is SGHRS, CDR2 YFSETQ. Trimming stripped 0 bases from V and 1 base from J, with 11 bases between. The CDR3 spans 16 residues. CDR3 in amino acids: CASSLELSNSYNEQFF. The CDR3 coding sequence is TGCGCCAGCAGCTTGGAACTATCCAATTCCTACAATGAGCAGTTCTTC.

The J gene is TRBJ2-5, the V gene TRBV2; the D gene is possibly TRBD1 (6 bases). Trimming took 7 bases from V and 0 from J, leaving 9 bases between them. CDR1 is SNHLY, CDR2 FYNNEI, per germline. CDR3 length: 13 residues. The CDR3 bases are TGTGCCAGCATCCGGGACAACCAAGAGACCCAGTACTTC. Its translation is CASIRDNQETQYF.

The chain carries TRBV28 and TRBJ1-5, with 8 bases lining up with TRBD1. The CDR3 spans 17 residues. From germline, CDR1 is MDHEN and CDR2 SYDVKM. After removal of 6 bases from V and 3 bases from J, the junction contained 13 bases not matched to a gene. The CDR3 DNA reads as TGTGCCAGCAGCCGCCGACAGGGGTCTTTCCCCAATCAGCCCCAGCATTTT. It specifies CASSRRQGSFPNQPQHF.

J is TRBJ2-3 and V is TRBV7-9, with no clear D. Per germline, CDR1 SEHNR and CDR2 FQNEAQ (reference sequence). V lost 1 base to trimming and J lost 1 base, with 9 bases between them. The CDR3 contains 15 residues. The CDR3 region has the DNA TGTGCCAGCAGCTTAGATGCGGTACGCACAGATACGCAGTATTTT. It yields the protein CASSLDAVRTDTQYF.

V is TRBV9 and J is TRBJ1-5; D gene ambiguous. V lost 3 bases and J lost 0, with 13 bases in between. Germline CDR1 is SGDLS and CDR2 is YYNGEE. The CDR3 length is 16 residues. Written as DNA, the CDR3 is TGTGCCAGCAGCGCCCCACGTGAGTATAGCAATCAGCCCCAGCATTTT. Encoded protein: CASSAPREYSNQPQHF.

This chain uses TRBV5-1 with TRBJ2-1, with 7 bases that match TRBD2. V trimming: 3 bases; J trimming: 5 bases; junction bases outside the gene matches: 8. Germline lookup yields CDR1 SGHRS and CDR2 YFSETQ. This CDR3 region has 15 residues. The CDR3 DNA reads TGCGCCAGCAGCTCACAACCCAGCGGGGACAATGAGCAGTTCTTC. Its translation: CASSSQPSGDNEQFF. The full variable domain, rest sourced from reference TRBV5-1 and TRBJ2-1, is KAGVTQTPRYLIKTRGQQVTLSCSPISGHRSVSWYQQTPGQGLQFLFEYFSETQRNKGNFPGRFSGRQFSNSRSEMNVSTLELGDSALYLCASSSQPSGDNEQFFGPGTRLTVL.

This clone appeared a single time. The chain carries TRBV28 and TRBJ2-5, with 7 bases fitting TRBD1. V shed 3 bases and J 2 bases; nucleotides not matched to a gene: 9. The CDR3 extends over 16 amino acids. CDR1 and CDR2 from the germline V gene are MDHEN and SYDVKM. Here the CDR3 DNA reads TGTGCCAGCAGTTTTATGACAGGGTCCGTACAAGAGACCCAGTACTTC. It yields the protein CASSFMTGSVQETQYF.

The chain carries TRBV6-1 and TRBJ2-7, with 9 bases that match TRBD1. Per germline, CDR1 MNHNS and CDR2 SASEGT. V lost 4 bases, J lost 3 bases, and 7 bases stayed unmatched. This CDR3 is 15 amino acids long. The chain's CDR3 is CASSVGTGWNYEQYF. CDR3 bases: TGTGCCAGCAGTGTAGGGACAGGGTGGAACTACGAGCAGTACTTC.

The chain recombines TRBV21-1 with TRBJ2-7; TRBD2 is taken as the D call from the table, unchecked against the DNA. TRBV21-1 is termed a pseudogene. This CDR3 spans 16 amino acids. CDR3 region: CASSKDSGGRDYEQYF. CDR3 sequence (DNA): TGTGCCAGCAGCAAGGATAGTGGGGGGAGGGACTACGAGCAGTACTTC.

Comment on this clone: At the DNA level, this CDR3 is encoded by other sequences in the same sample as well. The rearrangement joins TRBV28 to TRBJ2-7; tentative D call: TRBD2 (5 bases). The CDR3 extends over 12 amino acids. Trimming took off 1 base at V and 4 bases at J, with 5 bases between the two ends. Germline lookup yields CDR1 MDHEN and CDR2 SYDVKM. CDR3 region: CASSLSGYEQYF. The CDR3 DNA sequence: TGTGCCAGCAGTTTATCGGGGTACGAGCAGTACTTC. Drawing the rest from reference TRBV28 and TRBJ2-7, the complete variable domain is DVKVTQSSRYLVKRTGEKVFLECVQDMDHENMFWYRQDPGLGLRLIYFSYDVKMKEKGDIPEGYSVSREKKERFSLILESASTNQTSMYLCASSLSGYEQYFGPGTRLTVT.

The chain has TRBV5-1 and TRBJ1-1; the D is unclear. Germline loops: CDR1 SGHRS, CDR2 YFSETQ. CDR3 size: 12 residues. Trimming stripped 0 bases from V and 4 bases from J, with 4 bases between. The CDR3 DNA reads TGCGCCAGCAGCTTGGGAGCCACTGAAGCTTTCTTT. This encodes CASSLGATEAFF.

At least ten counts were recorded for this clone. The rearrangement joins TRBV28 to TRBJ2-1; D is undetermined. The CDR3 has 12 residues. With 5 bases removed from V and 9 bases from J, the gap between germline ends came to 11 bases. CDR1 is MDHEN and CDR2 is SYDVKM in the germline V gene. Here the CDR3 reads CASSPQYGEQFF. The CDR3 DNA is TGTGCCAGCAGTCCCCAGTATGGTGAGCAGTTCTTC.

The J gene is TRBJ1-2, the V gene TRBV4-3; D perhaps matches TRBD1 (6 bases). Trimming shortened V by 0 bases and J by 6 bases, and 14 bases separated the two germline ends. The CDR3 is 15 amino acids. The V gene's germline CDR1 is LGHNA and CDR2 YSLEER. CDR3 DNA: TGCGCCAGCAGCCAAGACCCCACAGGGTTGAATGGCTACACCTTC. It specifies CASSQDPTGLNGYTF.

The gene calls are TRBV29-1 and TRBJ2-2, with TRBD2 matching 12 bases. The junction had 14 bases not matched to a gene; V was cut back by 7 bases and J by 5 bases. The length of the CDR3 is 17 residues. Germline V gene lookup returns CDR1 SQVTM and CDR2 ANQGSEA. CDR3 loop: CSASQGLAGTNTGELFF. The CDR3 DNA is TGCAGCGCTTCCCAGGGACTAGCGGGCACCAATACCGGGGAGCTGTTTTTT.

The rearrangement uses TRBV30 and TRBJ2-1; tentative D call: TRBD2 (6 bases). From germline, CDR1 is GTSNPN and CDR2 SVGIG (reference sequence). The CDR3 runs 14 residues. Trimming shortened V by 0 bases and J by 7 bases, and 13 bases separated the two germline ends. This CDR3 is CAWSVSLASNEQFF. For the CDR3, the DNA is TGTGCCTGGAGTGTAAGCCTAGCGTCTAATGAGCAGTTCTTC.